This TCR beta chain derives from a study of cytomegalovirus exposure and HLA in healthy donors (dated by TCRdb to about 2017). About the investigation overall: An earlier analysis of about 560 of the donors reported 250 to 300 Gb of sequence data and about 120 million unique TCR beta sequences obtained from some 200 million T cells. In the later analysis, no new phenotypic data were used to find candidate immune exposures; instead, reliance was placed on TCR beta sequences and their occurrence across donors. HLA typing covered class I and class II loci at four-digit resolution. Roughly 290 gigabases of sequencing data and approximately 92 million unique TCR sequences made up an early release that covered several hundred HLA-typed donors. High-throughput TCR immunosequencing, statistical association of individual TCRs with disease status, and machine learning were combined to predict cytomegalovirus infection status. In a later analysis, previously published TCR beta repertoires from several hundred donors were re-analyzed and high-resolution HLA genotyping was added so that TCR occurrence patterns could be studied. All discovery cohort repertoires had been generated using a single sequencing platform. Because of strong linkage in the cohort, roughly five DR-DQ haplotypes were treated as single units for association and clustering. The study aimed to test whether cataloging public T cell receptors could reveal signatures of past pathogen exposure. An earlier analysis of 587 of the donors used high-throughput TCR beta sequencing to judge whether each TCR beta V gene segment behaved as functional or pseudogenic. Donor age, sex, ethnicity and CMV serostatus were compiled alongside the repertoire data. A later genetic analysis took genome-wide SNP genotypes for about three fifths of the roughly 700 donors and used that subset as a discovery cohort. Across about 380 genotyped donors of the cohort, an average of approximately 200,000 unique TCR beta nucleotide sequences per donor were sequenced, and roughly a sixth of those sequences were non-productive. A separate validation cohort of 100 to 150 different subjects was used in addition to the approximately 700-subject first cohort. Of the roughly 410 genotyped donors, 75% to 85% were placed in the genetic ancestry cluster associated with self-reported Caucasian donors. The T cell repertoires of 550 to 850 subjects were profiled by immunosequencing and related to cytomegalovirus serostatus. The number of donors typed differed by locus, with 629-630 for A, B, C, DRB1 and DQB1, approximately 500 for DQA1, about 610 for DPA1, and some 440 for DPB1.

Study-level results and caveats: Specific HLA alleles were associated with 15,000 to 20,000 TCR beta sequences at a false discovery rate of 0.05 in a later analysis. A few of the identified cytomegalovirus-associated TCR beta chains were confirmed in vitro to be specific for cytomegalovirus antigens. The only immune exposure information available for the cohort was CMV serostatus. Because HLA typing was missing for some donors at each locus, association tests included only the typed subset. When HLA alleles, especially DR and DQ, strongly co-occurred, attributing TCR associations to individual alleles was difficult. Some IMGT-functional V segments, including TRBV6-2 and TRBV6-3, could not be told apart with the 87-base-pair reads, so those segments were excluded. Cytomegalovirus status was reported to be diagnosed by the classifier with high specificity and sensitivity in both the original and validation cohorts. A later analysis found that most CMV-associated TCR beta chains appeared HLA-restricted, with HLA associations seemingly driven largely by CMV exposure. A total of roughly 160 TCR beta chains were listed by the study as associated with cytomegalovirus. Several of the top co-occurrence clusters appeared to be linked to parvovirus B19, influenza, CMV and Epstein-Barr virus, according to a later analysis. Presence/absence analyses assumed roughly uniform sequencing depth across donors, an assumption that may not hold. In a later genetic analysis, fewer N-insertions in productive TCRs were reported among donors in an Asian-associated ancestry cluster than the roughly 700-donor mean. Most TCR sequences were seen in very few donors, while some public TCRs were found in many individuals. Correlated functional status among segregating V segments might be attributable to linkage disequilibrium, but an unknown experimental factor could not be ruled out. This cohort had only TCR beta chains sequenced, and the lack of alpha or paired-chain data limited which features could be detected. Because counts were too low, around 18 rarely observed V segments, including chromosome 9 orphons, were left out of the earlier analysis of 587 of the donors. In a later analysis, HLA-associated TCR beta chains were found to be more clonally expanded and to have lower generation probabilities than equally common non-associated chains. According to the authors, the approach could potentially be generalized to other disease states and immunological phenotypes. According to a later analysis, TCR association rates differed among HLA loci, with DRB1 alleles showing the most associated TCRs and HLA-C alleles showing the fewest. In a later genetic analysis, a missense DCLRE1C variant was associated with V-gene and J-gene trimming of TCR beta chains, and the association was replicated in an independent cohort. A cluster of highly shared sequence variants was judged likely to represent a technical artifact of the sequencing pipeline. A further reported finding was that TCR beta sequences accurately predicted the HLA-A and HLA-B alleles for most subjects in the first cohort. In an earlier analysis of 587 of the donors, most TCR beta V segments were observed in productive rearrangements about 87% or about 30% of the time, broadly matching IMGT annotations.

From the cysteine through the phenylalanine, the CDR3 covers 14 amino acids. The kept DNA is CDR3 alone, 42 bases in frame from the first base. V loses 1 base of germline sequence and J loses 6 bases, and the interval between the two ends is 10 bases. CDR1 and CDR2, per the germline V gene, are SGHTA and FQGNSA. Preparation of the library involved the immunoSEQ multiplex PCR assay. For the multiplex PCR, a mixture combining 60 forward primers for TCR Vbeta segments and 13 reverse primers for TCR Jbeta segments was used. The CDR3 region of rearranged TCR beta genes was amplified from genomic DNA by a multiplex PCR assay. On the Illumina HiSeq System, the amplified TCR beta libraries were sequenced as 87-base-pair reads. As for the authors' bioinformatics: Across the 500 to 750 repertoires, a later analysis counted about 81 million unique TCR beta chains, some 11 million of which were shared by at least two donors. Raw reads were error-corrected and collapsed into unique sequences by a nearest-neighbor algorithm in which closely related sequences were merged to remove PCR and sequencing errors. To assign V, D and J gene segments, CDR3 sequences were aligned to IMGT reference sequences. For a sequence to be retained, a match of at least six nucleotides to both a V gene segment and a J gene segment was required. A rearrangement counted as productive if the CDR3 had no stop codons and remained in frame with V and J, and every other rearrangement counted as non-productive. CDR3 was defined according to IMGT convention as the region running from the second conserved V-encoded cysteine to the conserved J-encoded phenylalanine. The earlier analysis of a few hundred of the donors excluded sequences that lacked an unambiguous match to a single V gene segment. An earlier analysis of some 610 of the donors called V segments functional above 56.7% productive rearrangements and segregating when the between-donor standard deviation exceeded 5%. A statistical classification framework was built to diagnose cytomegalovirus status from the catalog of TCR beta chain sequences. A later analysis assigned V and J genes by comparing TCR nucleotide sequences with IMGT/GENE-DB human TR gene sequences. The TCRdist pipeline was used in a later analysis to assign CDR3 sequences and most-parsimonious VDJ recombination scenarios. In a later analysis, each TCR beta chain was defined by its CDR3 amino acid sequence together with its V-gene family, and reads lacking a unique V-gene family were excluded. A later analysis removed several hundred highly shared, low-generation-probability nucleotide sequences to deal with suspected cross-contamination and a sequencing artifact. In a later analysis, a clonal expansion index was calculated for each public chain from normalized within-repertoire ranks of inferred template counts. In a later analysis, generation probabilities were computed with a VDJ recombination model fitted to out-of-frame rearrangements, and the resulting probabilities were checked against IGoR. Hypergeometric tests were used in a later analysis to score TCR-TCR, TCR-HLA and TCR-CMV co-occurrence, with a repertoire-size bias correction applied to the TCR pairs. False discovery rates were estimated in a later analysis by permuting HLA or CMV assignments 20 times. In a later analysis, co-occurring TCRs were grouped with DBSCAN, and TCRdist sequence similarity was added when clustering was performed within HLA-allele-positive subsets. Co-occurrence clustering excluded repertoires with fewer than 30,000 or more than 120,000 public chains, plus five with anomalous nucleotide sharing. Entries here come from immuneACCESS through TCRdb and include only in-frame sequences with V and J called. Some clones fail to appear in such tables; in the studies checked, an unresolved V gene covers under half of the shortfall, and the cause of the remainder is unknown. V, J and clone size are those of that table, while D and trimming were read from the DNA. The sample data list roughly 180,000 clones, and around 80% of these were observed just once. The biggest ten clones account for just over 4.5% of the sample.

Points on this clone: Its antigen is still unknown. No clone much larger than this one lies a single base away; base qualities are absent.

The cohort comprised hundreds of healthy bone marrow donors. All cohort members were sampled while nominally healthy, although unrecorded immune exposures were likely present. The donor tested CMV seropositive and was one of the 289 seropositive cohort members. Every donor gave a peripheral blood sample, and the peripheral blood mononuclear cells from that sample were used for TCR beta sequencing. Genomic DNA was extracted from the blood cell samples with the Qiagen DNeasy Blood Extraction Kit. This sequence uses TRBV7-2 and TRBJ1-5, with TRBD1 perhaps the D gene, on 6 matching bases. The receptor comes from a woman aged 45-65 years in good health and CMV-seropositive. The sample consisted of PBMCs. The DNA sequence is given as TGTGCCAGCAGCTTAGACAGGGCCGGTCAGCCCCAGCATTTT. This encodes CASSLDRAGQPQHF.